Listed here are 23 T cell receptor beta chains from one sample, sequenced in a study of T cell changes during pregnancy in multiple sclerosis. Measured with immunoSEQ multiplex PCR; TCRdb has only the in-frame clones, and not every one. The sample has about 54,000 clones, 85% to 90% seen once. Sample: CD4+ T cells from peripheral blood mononuclear cells, taken in the first trimester of pregnancy. The source is a female donor with multiple sclerosis, enrolled in a pregnancy study.

CDR3 bases: TGTGCCAGCTCACCACCCGGCAGGGGCCAGTACGAGCAGTACTTC. Translated: CASSPPGRGQYEQYF. The chain combines TRBV18 with TRBJ2-7; weak D call: TRBD1 (6 bases). The V end was cut by 0 bases, the J end by 4 bases, with 13 bases between. CDR1 is KGHSH, CDR2 LQKENI, per germline. The CDR3 covers 15 residues.

The CDR3 loop reads CASSLPGAGSYEQYF. CDR3 nucleotides: TGTGCCAGCAGTTTGCCAGGGGCGGGCTCCTACGAGCAGTACTTC. The V and J genes are TRBV28 and TRBJ2-7, with a tentative D call TRBD1 (6 bases). The CDR3 consists of 15 residues. Trimming took off 3 bases at V and 0 bases at J, with 12 bases between the two ends. Germline assignment: CDR1 MDHEN and CDR2 SYDVKM.

There are a few counts of this clone. J is TRBJ1-1 and V is TRBV28; D uncertain. V was shortened by 1 base and J by 6 bases, with 12 bases between the two germline ends. Germline loops: CDR1 MDHEN, CDR2 SYDVKM. The CDR3 is made up of 14 amino acids. CDR3 DNA: TGTGCCAGCAGTTTATTGCCTCAGGCTTCTGAAGCTTTCTTT. As protein: CASSLLPQASEAFF.

This chain joins TRBV9 and TRBJ1-4; a weak D match, TRBD1 (5 bases). This CDR3 is built from 14 residues. The germline CDR1 and CDR2 sequences are SGDLS and YYNGEE. With 7 bases removed from V and 0 bases from J, the gap between germline ends came to 10 bases. The chain's CDR3 is CASGDSTTNEKLFF. The CDR3 region has the DNA TGTGCCAGCGGGGACTCAACAACTAATGAAAAACTGTTTTTT.

The chain couples TRBV6-5 to TRBJ1-4, with 11 bases identical to TRBD1. V was clipped by 5 bases and J by 6 bases; unmatched bases: 5. Per the germline V gene, CDR1 is MNHEY and CDR2 is SVGAGI. The CDR3 is 15 residues long. The CDR3 DNA follows: TGTGCCAGCAGTGGGTGGACAGGGGGCGATGAAAAACTGTTTTTT. It specifies CASSGWTGGDEKLFF.

This clone was detected once. The V and J genes are TRBV5-4 and TRBJ1-2; maybe TRBD1 (6 bases). V gave up 4 bases and J gave up 8 bases, with 18 bases separating them. Per germline, CDR1 SGHNT and CDR2 YYREEE (reference sequence). This CDR3 is built from 14 residues. The CDR3 sequence is CASSPLGTLEGYTF. CDR3 DNA: TGTGCCAGCAGCCCCCTCGGGACACTTGAAGGCTACACCTTC.

The J gene is TRBJ2-5, the V gene TRBV5-4; D possibly corresponds to TRBD2 (6 bases). Trimming pared 1 base from V and 6 bases from J, leaving 19 bases between. Germline V gene lookup returns CDR1 SGHNT and CDR2 YYREEE (reference sequence). The CDR3 is made up of 16 amino acids. CDR3 in DNA: TGTGCCAGCAGCTTGTCGGGGGACCAAGACACGAAGACCCAGTACTTC. It codes for CASSLSGDQDTKTQYF.

The chain carries TRBV6-6 and TRBJ2-3; TRBD1 matches at 11 bases. J lost 4 bases, V lost 0 bases, and 3 bases had no gene match. Germline V gives CDR1 MNHNY, CDR2 SVGAGI (reference sequence). This CDR3 comprises 16 residues. This CDR3 is CASSYSDRGRPDTQYF. The CDR3 bases are TGTGCCAGCAGTTACTCGGACAGGGGGCGCCCAGATACGCAGTATTTT.

This clone was counted at least ten times. The V gene is TRBV19, the J gene TRBJ1-1; the D is unclear. The CDR3 runs 13 residues. Trimming took 2 bases from V and 2 from J, leaving 6 bases between them. The germline V gene encodes CDR1 LNHDA and CDR2 SQIVND (reference sequence). In DNA form, the CDR3 reads TGTGCCAGTAGTATACCCGGTAACACTGAAGCTTTCTTT. Its translation: CASSIPGNTEAFF.

The rearrangement uses TRBV5-6 and TRBJ2-7; 8 bases are shared with TRBD2. Per the germline V gene, CDR1 is SGHDT and CDR2 is YYEEEE. The CDR3 loop spans 16 amino acids. The J segment lost 0 bases and the V segment lost 4 bases, leaving 9 bases of the junction unmatched. CDR3: CASSRGGGKSSYEQYF. The CDR3, as DNA: TGTGCCAGCAGCCGGGGGGGCGGGAAAAGCTCCTACGAGCAGTACTTC.

The rearrangement links TRBV20-1 to TRBJ2-3, with D possibly matching TRBD1 (5 bases). CDR1 and CDR2 (germline): DFQATT, SNEGSKA (reference sequence). This CDR3 is 10 amino acids long. The V and J ends lost 5 bases and 6 bases respectively, with 6 bases between them. CDR3 loop: CSAGADTQYF. CDR3 DNA: TGCAGTGCTGGGGCCGATACGCAGTATTTT.

This sequence joins TRBV5-4 and TRBJ2-3, with D perhaps TRBD2 (6 bases). Germline V gene sequence: CDR1 SGHNT, CDR2 YYREEE (reference sequence). The CDR3 totals 15 residues. V lost 1 base to trimming and J lost 0 bases, with 9 bases between them. Here the CDR3 reads CASSLFSGSTDTQYF. The CDR3 DNA reads TGTGCCAGCAGCTTGTTTAGCGGAAGCACAGATACGCAGTATTTT.

With respect to this clone: The junction shows a germline mismatch at one end, possibly a read error. V and J are TRBV5-1 and TRBJ2-1; D ambiguous. The CDR3 runs to 14 residues. The germline V gene encodes CDR1 SGHRS and CDR2 YFSETQ. CDR3 region: CASSLGDSHNEQFF. The DNA of the CDR3 is TGCGCCAGCAGCTTGGGAGACTCCCACAATGAGCAGTTCTTC.

The chain has TRBV27 and TRBJ2-7; D may be TRBD1 (5 bases). V dropped 3 bases and J dropped 2 bases, with 14 bases sitting between them. Germline assignment: CDR1 MNHEY and CDR2 SMNVEV (reference sequence). This CDR3 spans 15 amino acids. CDR3 amino acids: CASSLVGRVTYEQYF. The CDR3 nucleotides read TGTGCCAGCAGTTTGGTAGGCAGGGTAACCTACGAGCAGTACTTC.

This clone was counted between two and nine times. The chain combines TRBV27 with TRBJ2-7; 7 nucleotides agree with TRBD1. CDR1 is MNHEY and CDR2 is SMNVEV in the germline V gene (reference sequence). The CDR3 has 13 amino acids. Trimming removed 2 bases from V and 5 bases from J; junction bases left unmatched: 3. For the CDR3, the DNA is TGTGCCAGCAGTTTAAACAGGGGCCACGAGCAGTACTTC. It codes for CASSLNRGHEQYF.

This clone showed up just once. CDR3 loop: CSVDVQGSGTEAFF. The CDR3 DNA reads as TGCAGCGTTGACGTCCAGGGGAGCGGCACTGAAGCTTTCTTT. This chain connects TRBV29-1 to TRBJ1-1; the D gene is possibly TRBD1 (6 bases). Deletions cut 3 bases from V and 4 bases from J, with 15 bases between. The CDR3 covers 14 residues. Germline loops: CDR1 SQVTM, CDR2 ANQGSEA.

The chain carries TRBV18 and TRBJ1-1, with 9 nucleotides matching TRBD1. The trim removed 2 bases at V and 6 bases at J, leaving 7 bases unmatched. Germline V gene sequence: CDR1 KGHSH, CDR2 LQKENI. This CDR3 spans 15 amino acids. The CDR3 DNA follows: TGTGCCAGCTCACCAAAAACAGGGGGCAATTCTGAAGCTTTCTTT. Residues: CASSPKTGGNSEAFF.

V and J are TRBV15 and TRBJ2-3; 9 bases map to TRBD1. After removal of 1 base from V and 4 bases from J, the junction contained 6 bases not matched to a gene. This CDR3 region has 16 residues. Germline V gives CDR1 LNHNV, CDR2 YYDKDF (reference sequence). The CDR3 DNA sequence: TGTGCCACCAGCAGAGCGCCGGGACAGGGCGCAGATACGCAGTATTTT. This codes for CATSRAPGQGADTQYF.

The chain has TRBV27 and TRBJ2-7, with TRBD2 identical over 7 bases. Germline CDR1 reads MNHEY; CDR2 reads SMNVEV (reference sequence). The junction had 6 bases not matched to a gene; V was cut back by 3 bases and J by 4 bases. CDR3 length: 14 residues. The CDR3 nucleotides are TGTGCCAGCAGTTTGACGGGAGGTATTTACGAGCAGTACTTC. This gives the protein CASSLTGGIYEQYF.

The rearrangement joins TRBV5-1 to TRBJ1-6, with D perhaps matching TRBD1 (6 bases). The germline V and J ends were trimmed by 0 bases and 7 bases, with 14 bases remaining between them. The CDR3 consists of 16 residues. Germline CDR1 reads SGHRS; CDR2 reads YFSETQ. CDR3 sequence (DNA): TGCGCCAGCAGCTTGGGGCTGACAGGCTCCAATTCACCCCTCCACTTT. It encodes CASSLGLTGSNSPLHF.

This clone was seen a single time. V usage is TRBV5-1 and J usage is TRBJ2-6; 8 bases line up with TRBD2. CDR3 size: 16 residues. Germline V CDR1 and CDR2: SGHRS, YFSETQ. J was trimmed by 0 bases and V by 4 bases; bases with no gene match: 3. The CDR3 coding sequence is TGCGCCAGCAGCCCGGGGGGGAGCTCTGGGGCCAACGTCCTGACTTTC. This gives the protein CASSPGGSSGANVLTF.

The rearrangement uses TRBV7-9 and TRBJ1-4, with 8 bases matching TRBD1. The CDR3 has 16 amino acids. Per germline, CDR1 SEHNR and CDR2 FQNEAQ (reference sequence). The junction had 9 bases not matched to a gene; V was cut back by 5 bases and J by 4 bases. CDR3 protein: CASSVSTGAGNEKLFF. The CDR3 region has the DNA TGTGCCAGCAGCGTCTCGACAGGGGCGGGTAATGAAAAACTGTTTTTT.

This chain links TRBV7-2 with TRBJ1-1, with D possibly TRBD1 on 6 matching bases. The germline V gene encodes CDR1 SGHTA and CDR2 FQGNSA. This CDR3 spans 18 amino acids. The germline V and J ends were trimmed by 3 bases and 4 bases, with 24 bases remaining between them. CDR3 region: CASSFSRARGGESTEAFF. The CDR3 DNA is TGTGCCAGCAGCTTTTCTAGAGCCCGAGGGGGAGAGAGCACTGAAGCTTTCTTT.